This T cell receptor beta chain was captured in a study of blood T cell repertoires in COVID-19. Authors' methods: Reference gene primer amplification gave nucleated cell count estimates. Sequencing was performed with immunoSEQ multiplex PCR; in TCRdb, only in-frame clones are kept and a portion is missing. From that table come the V and J calls and clone size; the DNA was used to work out D and trimming. This sample yields around 250,000 clones, of which 86% are seen a single time; about 1.6% belongs to the top ten. The CDR3 spans 15 residues. Germline assignment: CDR1 KGHSH and CDR2 LQKENI. Concerning this clone: One end of the junction fails to match germline, which may point to a read error.

V is TRBV18 and J is TRBJ1-2, with D possibly being TRBD1 (6 bases). This clonotype was sampled from a woman in her sixties who had recovered from COVID-19. The specimen sequenced was peripheral blood. For the CDR3, the DNA is TGTGCCAGCTCCCCACGACGACAGGAAAACTATGGCTACACCTTC. Protein sequence: CASSPRRQENYGYTF.